This T cell receptor (beta chain) originates from a study of early T cells in non-severe SARS-CoV-2 infection. Overall study: RNA in bulk from unsorted whole blood was sequenced, and chains were unpaired. Whole-study results and caveats: Comparison of clonotypes with VDJdb favored anti-spike CD8 responses while missing private and CD4 specificities.

The sample holds a few counts of this clonotype. The target antigen is unknown. Germline assignment: CDR1 SGHAT and CDR2 FQNNGV. The length of the CDR3 is 17 residues. With V trimmed by 4 bases and J by 0 bases, 9 bases remained unmatched. Tagging with unique molecular identifiers was applied to individual cDNA molecules. In TCRdb, the 5' RACE reads were re-called with MiXCR into one record per CDR3 protein. The sample holds 70,000 or so distinct CDR3 sequences, roughly 9.1% seen once. The chain joins TRBV11-2 to TRBJ2-1, with 7 bases lining up with TRBD2. The sample consisted of whole blood, taken at baseline. The sequence derives from an adult who was a healthcare worker with PCR-confirmed SARS-CoV-2 infection or an uninfected control (not recorded which). The CDR3 here is CASSSLAGLSSYNEQFF. The DNA of the CDR3 is TGTGCCAGCAGCTCATTAGCGGGTTTGAGCTCCTACAATGAGCAGTTCTTC.